A selection of T cell receptor beta chains follows, all from one sample in a study of Tregs in tolerant kidney transplant recipients. The table came from immunoSEQ multiplex PCR; TCRdb's copy has only in-frame clones and leaves some out. The sample yields approximately 50,000 clones, about 89% seen once. Sequenced here: CD8+ T cells from blood (PBMCs), sampled 24 months after the transplant. Receptor source: a human patient who received a combined kidney and bone marrow transplant. Some T cells may be graft donor cells. The CDR3 runs from the conserved cysteine through the conserved F or W. D genes are given only for firm matches. The size field is filled for only some rows; it gives once, few, many or a size class.

abundance	v_gene	j_gene	d_gene	CDR3aa	CDR3nt
-	TRBV6-6	TRBJ2-4	TRBD1	CASSSDRVAKNIQYF	TGTGCCAGCAGTAGTGACAGGGTAGCCAAAAACATTCAGTACTTC
-	TRBV19	TRBJ1-2	-	CASSIPGDGYTF	TGTGCCAGTAGTATCCCAGGGGATGGCTACACCTTC
-	TRBV19	TRBJ2-5	-	CASSIGSRGILQTQYF	TGTGCCAGTAGTATAGGGAGCAGGGGAATACTCCAGACCCAGTACTTC
-	TRBV7-8	TRBJ2-7	TRBD1	CASSFGQGFEQYF	TGTGCCAGCAGCTTTGGACAGGGTTTCGAGCAGTACTTC
-	TRBV6-4	TRBJ1-3	-	CASIMTDEGSGNTIYF	TGTGCCAGCATTATGACGGACGAGGGAAGTGGAAACACCATATATTTT
-	TRBV13	TRBJ2-3	TRBD2	CASSPDAGLAASTDTQYF	TGTGCCAGCAGCCCAGACGCGGGACTAGCGGCTAGCACAGATACGCAGTATTTT
once	TRBV4-3	TRBJ2-1	TRBD1	CASSHGQGTSSYNEQFF	TGCGCCAGCAGCCATGGACAGGGGACGAGCTCCTACAATGAGCAGTTCTTC
-	TRBV7-3	TRBJ2-1	TRBD2	CASSHDPTSGGLKSYNEQFF	TGTGCCAGCAGCCACGATCCGACTAGCGGGGGCCTGAAATCCTACAATGAGCAGTTCTTC
-	TRBV9	TRBJ2-1	TRBD2	CASSVPQAGGRASEQFF	TGTGCCAGCAGCGTACCCCAAGCTGGGGGGAGGGCTTCTGAGCAGTTCTTC
-	TRBV5-6	TRBJ2-1	-	CASNKGGNEQFF	TGTGCCAGCAACAAAGGAGGCAATGAGCAGTTCTTC
-	TRBV28	TRBJ2-4	TRBD1	CASSPHDRAAKNIQYF	TGTGCCAGCAGTCCACATGACAGGGCTGCCAAAAACATTCAGTACTTC
-	TRBV4-2	TRBJ1-1	-	CASSHHSMNTEAFF	TGTGCCAGCAGCCACCACAGTATGAACACTGAAGCTTTCTTT
-	TRBV7-9	TRBJ2-7	-	CVSSSTIRGRYEQYF	TGTGTCAGCAGCTCCACCATCAGGGGCCGGTACGAGCAGTACTTC